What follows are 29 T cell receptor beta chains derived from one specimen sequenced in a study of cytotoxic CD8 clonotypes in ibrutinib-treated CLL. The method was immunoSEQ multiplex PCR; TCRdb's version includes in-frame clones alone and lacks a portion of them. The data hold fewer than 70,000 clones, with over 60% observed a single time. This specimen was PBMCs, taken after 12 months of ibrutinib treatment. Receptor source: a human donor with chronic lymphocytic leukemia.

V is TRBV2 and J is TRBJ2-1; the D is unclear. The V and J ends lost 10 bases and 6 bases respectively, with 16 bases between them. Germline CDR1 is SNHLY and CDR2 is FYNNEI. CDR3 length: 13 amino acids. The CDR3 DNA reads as TGTGCCACGAACCCCCTCTCGGGCAATGAGCAGTTCTTC. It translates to CATNPLSGNEQFF. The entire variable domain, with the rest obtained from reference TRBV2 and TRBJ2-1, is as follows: EPEVTQTPSHQVTQMGQEVILRCVPISNHLYFYWYRQILGQKVEFLVSFYNNEISEKSEIFDDQFSVERPDGSNFTLKIRSTKLEDSAMYFCATNPLSGNEQFFGPGTRLTVL.

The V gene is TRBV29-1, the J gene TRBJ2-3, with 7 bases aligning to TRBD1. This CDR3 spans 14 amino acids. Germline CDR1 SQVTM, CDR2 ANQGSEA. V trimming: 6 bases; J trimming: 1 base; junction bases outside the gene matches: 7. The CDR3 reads CSVARGQGTDTQYF. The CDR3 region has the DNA TGCAGCGTCGCCCGAGGACAGGGCACAGATACGCAGTATTTT.

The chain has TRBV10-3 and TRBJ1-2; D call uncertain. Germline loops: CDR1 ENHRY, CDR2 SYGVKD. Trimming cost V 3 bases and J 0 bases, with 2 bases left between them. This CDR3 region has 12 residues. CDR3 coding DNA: TGTGCCATCAGTGACACTAACTATGGCTACACCTTC. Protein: CAISDTNYGYTF.

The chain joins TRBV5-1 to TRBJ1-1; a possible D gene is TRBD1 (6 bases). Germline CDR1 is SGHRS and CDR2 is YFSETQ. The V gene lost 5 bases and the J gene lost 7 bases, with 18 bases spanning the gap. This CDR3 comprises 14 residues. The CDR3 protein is CASRDEGGWVEAFF. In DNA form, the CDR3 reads TGCGCCAGCAGGGACGAGGGGGGCTGGGTTGAAGCTTTCTTT.

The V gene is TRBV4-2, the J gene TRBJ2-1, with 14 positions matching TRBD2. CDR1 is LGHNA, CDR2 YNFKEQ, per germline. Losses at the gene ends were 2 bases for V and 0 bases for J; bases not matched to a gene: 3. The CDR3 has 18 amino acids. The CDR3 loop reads CASSQPGLAGGSYNEQFF. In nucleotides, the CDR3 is TGTGCCAGCAGCCAACCAGGACTAGCGGGAGGCTCCTACAATGAGCAGTTCTTC.

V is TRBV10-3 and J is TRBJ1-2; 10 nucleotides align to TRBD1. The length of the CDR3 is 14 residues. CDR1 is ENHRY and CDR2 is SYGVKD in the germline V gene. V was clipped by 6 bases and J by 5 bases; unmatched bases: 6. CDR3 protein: CAISPGTGEYGYTF. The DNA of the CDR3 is TGTGCCATCAGCCCCGGGACAGGGGAATATGGCTACACCTTC.

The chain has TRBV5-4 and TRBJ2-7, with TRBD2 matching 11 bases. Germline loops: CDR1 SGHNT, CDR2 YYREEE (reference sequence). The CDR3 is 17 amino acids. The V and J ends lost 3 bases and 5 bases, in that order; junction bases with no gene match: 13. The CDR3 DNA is TGTGCCAGCAGCTCTGGACTAGCGGGCCTCCGAGGCCACGAGCAGTACTTC. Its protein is CASSSGLAGLRGHEQYF.

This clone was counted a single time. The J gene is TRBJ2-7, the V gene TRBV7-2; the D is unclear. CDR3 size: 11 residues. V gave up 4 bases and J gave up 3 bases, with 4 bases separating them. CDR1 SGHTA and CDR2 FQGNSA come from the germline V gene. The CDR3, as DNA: TGTGCCAGCAGCTGGGACTACGAGCAGTACTTC. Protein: CASSWDYEQYF.

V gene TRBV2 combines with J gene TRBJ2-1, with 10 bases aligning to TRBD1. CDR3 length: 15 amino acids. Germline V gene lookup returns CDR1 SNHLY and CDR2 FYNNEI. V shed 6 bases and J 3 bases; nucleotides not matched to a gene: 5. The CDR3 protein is CASRGQGPDYNEQFF. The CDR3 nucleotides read TGTGCCAGCAGGGGACAGGGGCCAGACTACAATGAGCAGTTCTTC.

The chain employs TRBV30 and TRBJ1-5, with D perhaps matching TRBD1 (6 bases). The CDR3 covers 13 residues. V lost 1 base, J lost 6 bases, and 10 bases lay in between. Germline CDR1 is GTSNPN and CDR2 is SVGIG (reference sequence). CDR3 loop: CAWSGGGGQPQHF. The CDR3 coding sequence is TGTGCCTGGAGTGGCGGGGGCGGTCAGCCCCAGCATTTT.

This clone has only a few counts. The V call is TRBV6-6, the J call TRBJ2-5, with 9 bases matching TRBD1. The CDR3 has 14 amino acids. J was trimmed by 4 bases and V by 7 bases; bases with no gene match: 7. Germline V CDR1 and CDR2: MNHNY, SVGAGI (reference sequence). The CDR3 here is CASTRTGEGETQYF. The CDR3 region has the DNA TGTGCCAGCACGAGGACAGGGGAGGGAGAGACCCAGTACTTC.

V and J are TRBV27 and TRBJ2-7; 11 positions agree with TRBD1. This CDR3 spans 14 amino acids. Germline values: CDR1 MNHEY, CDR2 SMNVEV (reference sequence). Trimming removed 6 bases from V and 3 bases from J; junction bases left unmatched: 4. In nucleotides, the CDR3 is TGTGCCAGCAGCTCGGACAGGGGGCTCTACGAGCAGTACTTC. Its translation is CASSSDRGLYEQYF.

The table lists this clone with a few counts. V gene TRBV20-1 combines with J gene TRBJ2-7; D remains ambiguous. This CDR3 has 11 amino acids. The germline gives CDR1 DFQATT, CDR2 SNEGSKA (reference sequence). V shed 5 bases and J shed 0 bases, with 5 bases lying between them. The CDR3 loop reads CSAPDSYEQYF. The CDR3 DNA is TGCAGTGCTCCGGACTCCTACGAGCAGTACTTC.

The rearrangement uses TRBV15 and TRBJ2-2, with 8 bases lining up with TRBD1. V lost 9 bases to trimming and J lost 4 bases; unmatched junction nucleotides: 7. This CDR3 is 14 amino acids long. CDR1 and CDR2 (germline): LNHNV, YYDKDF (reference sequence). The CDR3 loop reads CATAGQGGTGELFF. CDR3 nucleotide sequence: TGTGCCACTGCTGGACAGGGTGGCACCGGGGAGCTGTTTTTT.

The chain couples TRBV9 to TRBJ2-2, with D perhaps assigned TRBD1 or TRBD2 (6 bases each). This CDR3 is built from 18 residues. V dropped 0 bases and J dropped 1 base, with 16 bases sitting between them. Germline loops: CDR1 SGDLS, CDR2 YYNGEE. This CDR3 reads CASSVASGGGVNTGELFF. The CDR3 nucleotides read TGTGCCAGCAGCGTAGCATCTGGGGGCGGGGTGAACACCGGGGAGCTGTTTTTT.

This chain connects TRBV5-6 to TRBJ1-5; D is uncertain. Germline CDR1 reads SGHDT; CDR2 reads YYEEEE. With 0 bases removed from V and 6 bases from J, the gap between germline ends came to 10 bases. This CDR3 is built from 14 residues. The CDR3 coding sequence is TGTGCCAGCAGCTTGGGGTGGGCGGTTCAGCCCCAGCATTTT. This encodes CASSLGWAVQPQHF. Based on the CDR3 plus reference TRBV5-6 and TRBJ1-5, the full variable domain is DAGVTQSPTHLIKTRGQQVTLRCSPKSGHDTVSWYQQALGQGPQFIFQYYEEEERQRGNFPDRFSGHQFPNYSSELNVNALLLGDSALYLCASSLGWAVQPQHFGDGTRLSIL.

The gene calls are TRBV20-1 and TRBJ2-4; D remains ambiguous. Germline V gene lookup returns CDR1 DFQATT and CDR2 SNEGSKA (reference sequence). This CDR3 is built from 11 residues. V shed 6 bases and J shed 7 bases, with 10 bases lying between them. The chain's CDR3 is CSASIGNIQYF. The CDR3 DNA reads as TGCAGTGCAAGCATTGGGAACATTCAGTACTTC.

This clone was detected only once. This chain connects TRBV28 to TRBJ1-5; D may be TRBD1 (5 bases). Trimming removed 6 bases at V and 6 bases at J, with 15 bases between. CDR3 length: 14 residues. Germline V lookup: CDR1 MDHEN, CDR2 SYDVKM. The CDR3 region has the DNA TGTGCCAGCAGACCATCGGGGCCGAGTCAGCCCCAGCATTTT. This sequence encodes CASRPSGPSQPQHF. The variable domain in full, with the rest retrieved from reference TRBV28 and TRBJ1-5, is DVKVTQSSRYLVKRTGEKVFLECVQDMDHENMFWYRQDPGLGLRLIYFSYDVKMKEKGDIPEGYSVSREKKERFSLILESASTNQTSMYLCASRPSGPSQPQHFGDGTRLSIL.

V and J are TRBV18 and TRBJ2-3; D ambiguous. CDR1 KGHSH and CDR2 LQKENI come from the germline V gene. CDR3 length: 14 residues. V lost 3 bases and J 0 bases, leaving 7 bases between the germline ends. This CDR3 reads CASSPSSSTDTQYF. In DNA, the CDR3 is TGTGCCAGCTCACCGAGTTCTAGCACAGATACGCAGTATTTT.

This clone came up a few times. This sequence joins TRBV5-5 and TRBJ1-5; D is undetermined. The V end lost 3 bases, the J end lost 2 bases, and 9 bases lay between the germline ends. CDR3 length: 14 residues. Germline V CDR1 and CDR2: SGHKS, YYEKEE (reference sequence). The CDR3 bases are TGTGCCAGCAGCTGGGAAGGCGGCAATCAGCCCCAGCATTTT. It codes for CASSWEGGNQPQHF. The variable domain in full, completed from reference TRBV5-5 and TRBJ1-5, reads DAGVTQSPTHLIKTRGQQVTLRCSPISGHKSVSWYQQVLGQGPQFIFQYYEKEERGRGNFPDRFSARQFPNYSSELNVNALLLGDSALYLCASSWEGGNQPQHFGDGTRLSIL.

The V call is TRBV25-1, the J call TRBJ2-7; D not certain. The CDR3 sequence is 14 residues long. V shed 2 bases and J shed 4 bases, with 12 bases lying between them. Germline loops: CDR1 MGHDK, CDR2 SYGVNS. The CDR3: CASSEPRPPYEQYF. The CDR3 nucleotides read TGTGCCAGCAGTGAACCCAGACCCCCTTACGAGCAGTACTTC.

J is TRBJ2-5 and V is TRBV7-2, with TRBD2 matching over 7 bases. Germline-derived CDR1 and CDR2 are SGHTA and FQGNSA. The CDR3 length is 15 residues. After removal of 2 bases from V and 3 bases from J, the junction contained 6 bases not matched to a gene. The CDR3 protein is CASSLSGRAEETQYF. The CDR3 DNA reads TGTGCCAGCAGCTTAAGTGGGAGGGCCGAAGAGACCCAGTACTTC.

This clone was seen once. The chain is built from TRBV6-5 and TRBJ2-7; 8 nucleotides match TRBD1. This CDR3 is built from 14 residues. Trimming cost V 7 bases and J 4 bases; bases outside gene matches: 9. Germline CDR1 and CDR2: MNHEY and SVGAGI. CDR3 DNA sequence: TGTGCCAGCAACTCGCCGGGACAGGCTTACGAGCAGTACTTC. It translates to CASNSPGQAYEQYF.

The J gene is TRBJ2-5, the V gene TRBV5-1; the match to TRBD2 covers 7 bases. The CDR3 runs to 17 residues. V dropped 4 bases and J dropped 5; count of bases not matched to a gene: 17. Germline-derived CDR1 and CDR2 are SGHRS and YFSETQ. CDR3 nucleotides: TGCGCCAGCAGCCCCACCCGGTCGAGCGGGAATGAGGAGACCCAGTACTTC. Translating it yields CASSPTRSSGNEETQYF. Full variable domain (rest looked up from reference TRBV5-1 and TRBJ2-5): KAGVTQTPRYLIKTRGQQVTLSCSPISGHRSVSWYQQTPGQGLQFLFEYFSETQRNKGNFPGRFSGRQFSNSRSEMNVSTLELGDSALYLCASSPTRSSGNEETQYFGPGTRLLVL.

The CDR3: CASSSPPDRALVDTEAFF. The CDR3 coding sequence is TGTGCCAGCAGTTCCCCCCCCGACAGGGCTCTTGTGGACACTGAAGCTTTCTTT. This chain uses TRBV28 with TRBJ1-1, with 7 bases lining up with TRBD1. The V segment lost 4 bases and the J segment 3 bases; nucleotides outside the gene matches: 17. The length of the CDR3 is 18 residues. CDR1 and CDR2 from the germline V gene are MDHEN and SYDVKM.

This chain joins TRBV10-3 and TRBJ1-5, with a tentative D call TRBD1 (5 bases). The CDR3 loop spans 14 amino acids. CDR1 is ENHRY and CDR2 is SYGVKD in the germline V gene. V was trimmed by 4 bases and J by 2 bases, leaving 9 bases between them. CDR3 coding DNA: TGTGCCATCAGTGCGGGGGGGGGCAATCAGCCCCAGCATTTT. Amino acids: CAISAGGGNQPQHF.

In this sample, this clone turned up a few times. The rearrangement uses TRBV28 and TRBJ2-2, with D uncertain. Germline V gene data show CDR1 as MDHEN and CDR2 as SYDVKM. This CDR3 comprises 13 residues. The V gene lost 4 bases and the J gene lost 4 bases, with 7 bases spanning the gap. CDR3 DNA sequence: TGTGCCAGCAGTTCTGGTCTCACCGGGGAGCTGTTTTTT. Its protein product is CASSSGLTGELFF.

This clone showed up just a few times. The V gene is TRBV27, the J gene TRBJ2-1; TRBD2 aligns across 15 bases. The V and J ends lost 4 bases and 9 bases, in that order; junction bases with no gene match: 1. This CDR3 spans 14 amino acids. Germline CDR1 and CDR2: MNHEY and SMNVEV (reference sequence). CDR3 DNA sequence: TGTGCCAGCAGTTCGGGACTAGCGGGAGGTGAGCAGTTCTTC. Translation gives CASSSGLAGGEQFF.

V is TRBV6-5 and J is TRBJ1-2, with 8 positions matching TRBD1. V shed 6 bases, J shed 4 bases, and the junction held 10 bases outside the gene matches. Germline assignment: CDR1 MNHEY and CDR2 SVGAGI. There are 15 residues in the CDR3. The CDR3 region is CASSLKTTGVYGYTF. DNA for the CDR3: TGTGCCAGCAGCCTTAAAACGACAGGGGTCTATGGCTACACCTTC.